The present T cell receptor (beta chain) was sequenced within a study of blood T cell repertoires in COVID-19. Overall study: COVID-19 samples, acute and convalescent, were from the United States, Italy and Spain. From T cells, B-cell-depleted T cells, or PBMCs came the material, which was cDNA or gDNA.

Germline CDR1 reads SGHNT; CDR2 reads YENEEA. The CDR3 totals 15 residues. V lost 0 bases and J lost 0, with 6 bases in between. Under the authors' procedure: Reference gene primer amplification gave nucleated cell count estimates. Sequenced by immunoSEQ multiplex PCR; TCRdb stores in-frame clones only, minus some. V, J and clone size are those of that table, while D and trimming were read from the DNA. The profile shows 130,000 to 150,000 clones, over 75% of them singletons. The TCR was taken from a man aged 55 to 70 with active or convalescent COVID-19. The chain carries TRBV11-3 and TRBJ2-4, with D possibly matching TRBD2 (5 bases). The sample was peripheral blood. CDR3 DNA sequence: TGTGCCAGCAGCTTAGAAGGACTAGCCAAAAACATTCAGTACTTC. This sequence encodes CASSLEGLAKNIQYF.